One and the same sample provided the 5 T cell receptor beta chains below, sequenced in a study of T cell changes during pregnancy in multiple sclerosis. The data were produced by immunoSEQ multiplex PCR, yet TCRdb's version contains in-frame clones alone and is incomplete. The data show approximately 16,000 clones, approximately 83% seen once. Sample: CD8+ T cells from peripheral blood mononuclear cells, taken after pregnancy. These receptors originate from a female donor in good health, enrolled as a control in a pregnancy study.

CDR3 sequence (DNA): TGTGCCAGCAGCTTAGACTCCGGGACTAGCGGGGTCTACGAGCAGTACTTC. Amino acids: CASSLDSGTSGVYEQYF. The chain couples TRBV11-2 to TRBJ2-7; 13 bases line up with TRBD2. Germline lookup yields CDR1 SGHAT and CDR2 FQNNGV. V was pared by 0 bases and J by 3 bases, with 5 bases of the junction left unmatched. CDR3 length: 17 amino acids.

For the CDR3, the DNA is TGTGCCACTCGGGGGGATCCTGACACTGAAGCTTTCTTT. Amino acids: CATRGDPDTEAFF. The J gene is TRBJ1-1, the V gene TRBV10-3; the D gene is possibly TRBD1 (5 bases). V lost 10 bases, J lost 3 bases, and 15 bases lay in between. This CDR3 is built from 13 residues. The germline V gene encodes CDR1 ENHRY and CDR2 SYGVKD.

The chain carries TRBV6-4 and TRBJ2-1; the D gene is possibly TRBD2 (5 bases). The ends were cut back, 0 bases at V and 6 bases at J, with 6 bases in the middle. Germline V gene data show CDR1 as MRHNA and CDR2 as SNTAGT. This CDR3 comprises 13 residues. In DNA form, the CDR3 reads TGTGCCAGCAGTGACTCCACTAGCAATGAGCAGTTCTTC. Its translation: CASSDSTSNEQFF.

CDR3 nucleotide sequence: TGTGCCAGCACTGAGGGGGCCGACTATGGCTACACCTTC. Amino acids: CASTEGADYGYTF. The chain employs TRBV7-9 and TRBJ1-2; TRBD1 matches 7 bases. This CDR3 has 13 residues. The ends lost 7 bases at V and 3 bases at J; junction bases unmatched: 5. Looked up from germline, CDR1 is SEHNR and CDR2 is FQNEAQ (reference sequence).

J is TRBJ2-2 and V is TRBV11-3, with 16 bases that match TRBD2. V lost 4 bases, J lost 4 bases, and 9 bases stayed unmatched. CDR1 and CDR2 (germline): SGHNT, YENEEA. The CDR3 spans 19 residues. CDR3 amino acids: CASSSPGLAGGPTTGELFF. The CDR3 DNA reads TGTGCCAGCAGCTCACCGGGACTAGCGGGAGGGCCAACCACCGGGGAGCTGTTTTTT.